Described below is a single TCR beta chain sequence and its context. Its antigen target is currently unknown. Base qualities are not provided; no much larger clone lies one nucleotide away. Preparation of the library involved 5' RACE. The listed sequencing device is Illumina HiSeq 2500. A second PCR of roughly 7 to 11 cycles was performed with a sample-barcoded 5' primer and a J-beta primer mix. A unique molecular identifier was introduced onto each TCR beta cDNA molecule by a template-switch 5' adaptor carrying 12 random nucleotides. At least 2.5 million CDR3-containing paired-end reads were obtained from each sample. First-strand cDNA synthesis was performed from all RNA using the Mint cDNA synthesis kit, with priming by a TRBC-specific oligonucleotide. After uracil-DNA glycosylase treatment, a first 18-cycle PCR used universal primers M1SS and BC2_uni_R on all cDNA. As for how the authors treated the data: Normalization of each sample was performed by random selection of 1 million high-quality reads, each carrying a distinct molecular identifier. Instead of being binned into consensus sequences, reads with shared molecular identifiers were discarded. MiTCR, run with a Q25 quality threshold and the strictest error-elimination algorithm, handled CDR3 identification, clonotype clustering and error correction. A nonparametric unseen species model with Euler transformation was used to estimate lower-bound total TCR beta diversity. TCRdb reprocessed the public reads (quality trimming at Q25 with fastp, clone calling with MiXCR) and kept in-frame beta chains. Every CDR3 protein is listed once, alongside the most common genes and DNA of its rows. TCRdb's processing, not the study's, gives the V and J calls here. The sample table holds some 1.5 million distinct CDR3 sequences, of which under 55% were seen once. Of the sample, more than 4% is held by the ten largest clones.

This record belongs to a study of blood T cells in healthy people across ages (dated by TCRdb to between 2014 and 2016). In the study overall: In model experiments, template switching captured roughly one uniquely barcoded TCR beta cDNA molecule for every two T cells. To track age-related changes in TCR beta repertoire diversity, the study relied on deep sequencing normalized with unique cDNA molecular identifiers. Donors were grouped into four age groups: young (average roughly 17 years), middle-aged (around 39), aged (62) and long-lived (less than 85). Donors of different ages were randomly distributed across sequencing lanes to avoid experimental bias. Using the same blood draw, the study looked at two additional independent replicas of 1 million unique cDNA reads for two donors, one aged 18 to 30 and the other aged 80 or older.

Systemically healthy Caucasian individuals from Russia, around 38 in total and aged about 6 to 100 years, were included as donors. Each donor gave ten milliliters of peripheral blood, collected into EDTA-treated Vacutainer tubes. Ficoll-Paque density-gradient centrifugation was used to isolate PBMCs, with at least 7 million obtained per sample. Total RNA, at least 5 micrograms per sample, was extracted from PBMCs with Trizol reagent. For every donor, flow cytometry on a PBMC aliquot measured the percentage of naive CD45RAhigh/CD27high T cells. V and J lose 4 bases and 0 bases, and a span of 7 bases separates them. The cysteine opens and the phenylalanine closes a CDR3 of 13 amino acids. The sequence is cut down to CDR3 DNA, 39 bases in frame from base 1. The germline V gene sets CDR1 to SQVTM and CDR2 to ANQGSEA. What the research found in general, with its limitations: Conclusive comparison of naive and antigen-experienced compartments was prevented by the profiling of bulk unsorted PBMCs. Estimates of total diversity based on one million sequenced T cells were considered lower bounds and underestimates. Observed TCR beta diversity per million T cells fell roughly linearly with age, and a significant reduction was already apparent by age roughly 40. Compared with the aged group, more naive CD4+ T cells, fewer expanded clones and increased TCR diversity were shown by the long-lived group, suggesting age selection. There was a strong correlation between observed TCR beta diversity and the percentage of naive T cells measured by flow cytometry. Because the CMV infection status of the donors was unknown, age-related changes in expanded clonotypes may potentially have been confounded.

Source material: blood. The clonotype originates from a woman aged 18-29 years in good health. The chain was built from TRBV29-1 and TRBJ2-1; a confident D gene designation cannot be given. The CDR3 amino acid sequence is: CSVGRNSYNEQFF. The DNA sequence follows: TGCAGCGTTGGACGGAACTCCTACAATGAGCAGTTCTTC.